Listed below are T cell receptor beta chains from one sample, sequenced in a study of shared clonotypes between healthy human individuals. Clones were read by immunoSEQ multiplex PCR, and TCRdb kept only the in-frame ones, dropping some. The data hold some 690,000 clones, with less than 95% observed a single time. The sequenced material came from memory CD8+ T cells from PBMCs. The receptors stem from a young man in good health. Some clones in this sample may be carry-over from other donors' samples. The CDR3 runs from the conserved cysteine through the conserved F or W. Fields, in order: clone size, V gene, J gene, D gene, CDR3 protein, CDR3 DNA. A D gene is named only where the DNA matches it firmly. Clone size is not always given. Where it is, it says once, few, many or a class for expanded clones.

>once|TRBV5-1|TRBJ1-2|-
CASSSDSYGYTF
TGCGCCAGCAGCTCGGACAGCTATGGCTACACCTTC
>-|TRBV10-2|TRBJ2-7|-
CASRGHRAGTYEQYF
TGCGCCAGCAGGGGACATAGGGCGGGAACCTACGAGCAGTACTTC
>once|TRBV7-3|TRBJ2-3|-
CASSFRGYSTDTQYF
TGTGCCAGCAGCTTCCGGGGATATAGCACAGATACGCAGTATTTT
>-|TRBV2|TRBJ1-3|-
CASTRDGRAGNTIYF
TGTGCCAGCACTAGGGATGGCAGGGCTGGAAACACCATATATTTT
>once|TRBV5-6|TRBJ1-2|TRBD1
CASSTGTARPGNYGYTF
TGTGCCAGCAGCACAGGGACAGCTCGTCCCGGGAACTATGGCTACACCTTC
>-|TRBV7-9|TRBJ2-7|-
CASSVGGEYEQYF
TGTGCCAGCAGCGTAGGAGGGGAGTACGAGCAGTACTTC
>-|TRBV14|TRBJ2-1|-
CASSQRLEPYNEQFF
TGTGCCAGCAGCCAGCGTCTGGAGCCCTACAATGAGCAGTTCTTC
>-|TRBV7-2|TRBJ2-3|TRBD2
CASSYYLTSGRTDTQYF
TGTGCCAGCAGCTACTACCTGACTAGCGGGAGGACAGATACGCAGTATTTT
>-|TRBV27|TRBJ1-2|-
CASSSLPGSPNYGYTF
TGTGCCAGCAGTTCCCTCCCGGGATCCCCAAACTATGGCTACACCTTC
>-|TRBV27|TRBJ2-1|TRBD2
CASSRGAGGPYNEQFF
TGTGCCAGCAGCCGTGGGGCGGGAGGGCCCTACAATGAGCAGTTCTTC
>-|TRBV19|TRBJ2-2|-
CASSERQAYTGELFF
TGTGCCAGTAGTGAAAGACAGGCGTACACCGGGGAGCTGTTTTTT
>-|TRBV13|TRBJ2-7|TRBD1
CASSPRGDRATGEQYF
TGTGCCAGCAGCCCGCGTGGGGACAGGGCAACAGGAGAGCAGTACTTC
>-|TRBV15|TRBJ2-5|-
CATSRSGPAETQYF
TGTGCCACCAGCCGCAGCGGGCCCGCGGAGACCCAGTACTTC
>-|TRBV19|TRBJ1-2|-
CASSMALRAPNYGYTF
TGTGCCAGTAGTATGGCGTTAAGGGCACCTAACTATGGCTACACCTTC
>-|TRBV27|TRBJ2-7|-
CASSLSPPLERSTAYEQYF
TGTGCCAGCAGCTTAAGTCCCCCTCTAGAAAGATCTACAGCCTACGAGCAGTACTTC
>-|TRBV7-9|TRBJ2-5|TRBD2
CASSIGLAGGETQYF
TGTGCCAGCAGCATTGGACTAGCGGGAGGGGAGACCCAGTACTTC
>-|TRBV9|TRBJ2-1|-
CASGVISEQFF
TGTGCCAGCGGGGTTATTAGTGAGCAGTTCTTC
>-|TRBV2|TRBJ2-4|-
CASSERGRGAKNIQYF
TGTGCCAGCAGTGAACGTGGCAGGGGAGCCAAAAACATTCAGTACTTC
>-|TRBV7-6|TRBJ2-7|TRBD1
CASSLMGTDYEQYF
TGTGCCAGCAGCTTAATGGGGACAGACTACGAGCAGTACTTC
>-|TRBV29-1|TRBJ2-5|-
CSVDAGLQETQYF
TGCAGCGTTGATGCGGGACTCCAAGAGACCCAGTACTTC
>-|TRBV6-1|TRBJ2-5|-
CASSEGIRKVETQYF
TGTGCCAGCAGTGAGGGGATCCGCAAAGTGGAGACCCAGTACTTC
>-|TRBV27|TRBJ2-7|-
CASSYRGDSYEQYF
TGTGCCAGCAGTTACCGGGGAGACAGTTACGAGCAGTACTTC
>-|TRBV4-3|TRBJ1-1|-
CASSQDSVGTGTEAFF
TGCGCCAGCAGCCAAGATTCGGTGGGGACGGGCACTGAAGCTTTCTTT
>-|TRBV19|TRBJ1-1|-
CASSIWVRGSTEAFF
TGTGCCAGTAGTATTTGGGTTAGGGGCAGCACTGAAGCTTTCTTT
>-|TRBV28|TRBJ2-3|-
CASSLFVRFRDLPRDTQYF
TGTGCCAGCAGTTTATTCGTCCGGTTCCGGGACCTCCCAAGGGATACGCAGTATTTT